These 16 T cell receptor beta chains originate from one sample sequenced in a study of T cells in Graves' hyperthyroidism and ophthalmopathy. TCR beta CDR3 region amplification was performed from RNA transcripts. The primer set for the first-round RT-PCR of the TCR CDR3 was HTBI. TCRdb reprocessed the multiplex PCR reads via MiXCR and lists one record per CDR3 protein. The sample contains about 560,000 distinct CDR3 sequences, over 15% of which appear only once. Sequencing input: blood. The receptors come from a woman under 30 with Graves' hyperthyroidism.

This clonotype was found many times. The chain combines TRBV3-1 with TRBJ2-2; 12 bases are a match to TRBD2. Looked up from germline, CDR1 is LGHDT and CDR2 is YNNKEL (reference sequence). The trim removed 3 bases at V and 8 bases at J, leaving 4 bases unmatched. The CDR3 sequence is 15 residues long. The CDR3 DNA sequence: TGTGCCAGCAGCCATCGACTAGCGGGAGCTGGGGAGCTGTTTTTT. This translates into CASSHRLAGAGELFF.

This clonotype appeared a few times. This chain connects TRBV7-9 to TRBJ1-2; TRBD1 matches at 11 bases. Germline V gene data show CDR1 as SEHNR and CDR2 as FQNEAQ (reference sequence). V shed 3 bases, J shed 9 bases, and the junction held 6 bases outside the gene matches. This CDR3 has 14 residues. CDR3 sequence: CASSLAGQGASYTF. The CDR3 coding sequence is TGTGCCAGCAGCTTGGCCGGACAGGGGGCGAGCTACACCTTC.

A note on this clonotype: This may come from a read error, since a much larger clone is one base off. The chain uses TRBV10-3 and TRBJ2-7; the D gene could be TRBD1 or TRBD2 (6 bases each). The end of the DNA fits TRBJ2-1 better, so the J call may be wrong. Germline V gene lookup returns CDR1 ENHRY and CDR2 SYGVKD. The CDR3 is made up of 15 amino acids. CDR3 sequence: CAISGTSQGLYEQFF. The CDR3, as DNA: TGTGCCATCAGCGGCACTAGCCAGGGGCTTTACGAGCAGTTCTTC.

This clonotype was seen many times. This rearrangement joins TRBV7-9 to TRBJ1-4; TRBD1 matches at 8 bases. J was trimmed by 5 bases and V by 4 bases; bases with no gene match: 9. Germline CDR1 reads SEHNR; CDR2 reads FQNEAQ (reference sequence). The CDR3 is 16 amino acids. DNA for the CDR3: TGTGCCAGCAGCTCTAGAAGGACAGGGACGAATGAAAAACTGTTTTTT. Protein product: CASSSRRTGTNEKLFF. Full variable domain (remainder filled in from reference TRBV7-9 and TRBJ1-4): DTGVSQNPRHKITKRGQNVTFRCDPISEHNRLYWYRQTLGQGPEFLTYFQNEAQLEKSRLLSDRFSAERPKGSFSTLEIQRTEQGDSAMYLCASSSRRTGTNEKLFFGSGTQLSVL.

The chain has TRBV18 and TRBJ1-2; D is undetermined. Germline-derived CDR1 and CDR2 are KGHSH and LQKENI. The CDR3 covers 13 residues. Trimming left V 5 bases short and J 7 bases short, with 14 bases between. The chain's CDR3 is CASSDTVGSGYTF. DNA for the CDR3: TGTGCCAGCTCAGACACCGTGGGGAGTGGCTACACCTTC.

Note on this clonotype: With a much larger clone just one base away, this may be a read error. The chain couples TRBV20-1 to TRBJ2-1; D not certain. This CDR3 has 16 amino acids. V was pared by 4 bases and J by 3 bases, with 19 bases between. Germline CDR1 and CDR2: DFQATT and SNEGSKA (reference sequence). The CDR3 is CSAKDSELGSYNEQFF. The CDR3 DNA reads as TGCAGTGCTAAAGATTCCGAGCTCGGTAGCTACAATGAGCAGTTCTTC.

This clonotype was seen many times. No DNA is shown, since the ends of the CDR3 on it are uncertain; the CDR3 is the one TCRdb lists. The V gene is TRBV6-1, the J gene TRBJ1-1; the D call of TRBD1 is as the table states it, not checked on the DNA. Germline V gene data show CDR1 as MNHNS and CDR2 as SASEGT. The CDR3 length equals 13 residues, ends included. The CDR3 is CASILGLDTEAFF.

A few counts support this clonotype. This chain uses TRBV29-1 with TRBJ2-7; D remains unclear. The germline CDR1 and CDR2 sequences are SQVTM and ANQGSEA. The CDR3 loop spans 13 amino acids. The V gene lost 0 bases and the J gene lost 3 bases, with 9 bases spanning the gap. CDR3 bases: TGCAGCGTTGAAGAGTCCAATCTCTACGAGCAGTACTTC. It encodes CSVEESNLYEQYF.

The table lists this clonotype with a count of one. The J gene is TRBJ2-2, the V gene TRBV7-6, with 15 bases identical to TRBD2. Per the germline V gene, CDR1 is SGHVS and CDR2 is FNYEAQ. The V gene end was trimmed by 10 bases and the J gene end by 2 bases; junction bases not matched to a gene: 20. The CDR3 sequence is 21 residues long. CDR3 nucleotides: TGTGCCACCAGTGACCCCGCCGGGACTAGCGGGGGGTTCCCCAACACCGGGGAGCTGTTTTTT. Its translation is CATSDPAGTSGGFPNTGELFF.

Remarks on this clonotype: A single base separates this from a much larger clone, so it may be a read error. The chain is built from TRBV5-1 and TRBJ1-5, with a tentative D call TRBD1 (6 bases). CDR1 and CDR2 (germline): SGHRS, YFSETQ. The CDR3 sequence is 15 residues long. With 4 bases removed from V and 7 bases from J, the gap between germline ends came to 18 bases. The CDR3 DNA reads TGCGCCAGCAGCAGGGGCAGGGGAAAGGGCCAGCCCCAGCATTTT. Amino acids: CASSRGRGKGQPQHF.

This chain connects TRBV29-1 to TRBJ2-7; D is uncertain. The CDR3 is 13 amino acids. With 2 bases removed from V and 2 bases from J, the gap between germline ends came to 10 bases. The germline gives CDR1 SQVTM, CDR2 ANQGSEA. CDR3 sequence: CSVEFGGAYEQYF. The CDR3 nucleotides read TGCAGCGTTGAATTTGGCGGAGCCTACGAGCAGTACTTC.

In this sample, this clonotype turned up many times. The rearrangement links TRBV7-9 to TRBJ2-1; the D is unclear. The CDR3 loop spans 15 amino acids. Germline lookup yields CDR1 SEHNR and CDR2 FQNEAQ (reference sequence). V was cut by 2 bases and J by 4 bases, with 12 bases left in between. The CDR3 sequence is CASSLQLSWYNEQFF. The DNA of the CDR3 is TGTGCCAGCAGCTTACAGCTCAGTTGGTACAATGAGCAGTTCTTC.

This clonotype has a count of ten or more. V gene TRBV15 combines with J gene TRBJ2-7, with 11 bases that match TRBD1. CDR1 and CDR2 (germline): LNHNV, YYDKDF (reference sequence). V shed 6 bases and J 5 bases; nucleotides not matched to a gene: 3. The CDR3 covers 13 residues. The CDR3 DNA is TGTGCCACCAGTAGGACAGGGGGCCACGAGCAGTACTTC. Translated: CATSRTGGHEQYF.

This clonotype was observed at least ten times. The V call is TRBV12-3 or TRBV12-4, the J call TRBJ2-3, with 8 bases matching TRBD1. This CDR3 has 15 amino acids. The V gene end was trimmed by 1 base and the J gene end by 6 bases; junction bases not matched to a gene: 6. The CDR3 spells CASSLVLRGLDTQYF. The CDR3 DNA reads TGTGCCAGCAGTTTAGTGCTCAGGGGGCTTGATACGCAGTATTTT.

The chain has TRBV5-5 and TRBJ2-7; 8 bases map to TRBD1. The germline CDR1 and CDR2 sequences are SGHKS and YYEKEE (reference sequence). The ends lost 4 bases at V and 0 bases at J; junction bases unmatched: 9. This CDR3 contains 16 residues. The CDR3 DNA follows: TGTGCCAGCAGCGTTAGGACAGGGACCCTCTCCTACGAGCAGTACTTC. Encoded protein: CASSVRTGTLSYEQYF.

The table lists this clonotype with many counts. The chain employs TRBV13 and TRBJ1-3; D gene ambiguous. Germline CDR1 reads PRHDT; CDR2 reads FYEKMQ (reference sequence). The CDR3 is 12 amino acids. V gave up 1 base and J gave up 8 bases, with 6 bases separating them. CDR3 amino acids: CASSLAGDTIYF. DNA of the CDR3: TGTGCCAGCAGCTTAGCGGGTGACACCATATATTTT. The full variable domain, completed using reference TRBV13 and TRBJ1-3, is AAGVIQSPRHLIKEKRETATLKCYPIPRHDTVYWYQQGPGQDPQFLISFYEKMQSDKGSIPDRFSAQQFSDYHSELNMSSLELGDSALYFCASSLAGDTIYFGEGSWLTVV.